This entry lists 21 T cell receptor beta chains sequenced from one sample in a study of tumor-infiltrating lymphocytes in primary liver carcinoma (dated by TCRdb to between 2016 and 2019). The sequencing machine was an Illumina HiSeq 2500. Using a constant-region primer and ProtoScript II reverse transcriptase, TCRbeta-specific cDNA was reverse-transcribed from roughly 500 ng total RNA. The TCRbeta libraries were prepared through three rounds of nested multiplex PCR following a slightly modified ARM-PCR procedure. Each of the first two PCR rounds ran for approximately 10 cycles and used multiplex TRBV1-TRBV30 forward primers together with a Cbeta reverse primer. TCRdb ran its own pipeline on the public reads, namely fastp trimming at Q25 and MiXCR clone calling, and kept in-frame beta chains. Each CDR3 protein appears once, grouped with its most common genes and DNA. The sample records some 40,000 distinct CDR3 sequences, around 75% of which are singletons. Around 38% of the sample rests with the top ten.

Total RNA and DNA were co-extracted without cell sorting from around 20-30 mg of bulk tissue using the AllPrep DNA/RNA mini kit. Sequencing used tumor-adjacent normal liver tissue. The receptors come from a man aged 35 to 55 with primary liver carcinoma and hepatitis B virus infection.

Concerning this clonotype itself: Because the CDR3 is missing its conserved closing phenylalanine or tryptophan, this is likely a read error. The J gene is TRBJ1-2, the V gene TRBV5-1; maybe TRBD1 (6 bases). From germline, CDR1 is SGHRS and CDR2 YFSETQ. This CDR3 is 13 amino acids long. The CDR3 is CASCLPQGYGYTL. CDR3 nucleotides: TGCGCCAGCTGCTTGCCACAGGGTTATGGCTACACCTTA.

The chain couples TRBV6-5 to TRBJ2-7; perhaps D is TRBD1 or TRBD2 (5 bases each). The V end lost 7 bases, the J end lost 6 bases, and 16 bases lay between the germline ends. This CDR3 is 13 amino acids long. The V gene's germline CDR1 is MNHEY and CDR2 SVGAGI. CDR3 sequence (DNA): TGTGCCAGCATCATACTAGTTGGGGGCGAGCAGTACTTC. Amino acid sequence: CASIILVGGEQYF.

CDR3 sequence: CASSAGNTIYF. CDR3 in DNA: TGTGCCAGCAGTGCGGGAAACACCATATATTTT. V gene TRBV6-6 combines with J gene TRBJ1-3; D uncertain. CDR3 size: 11 residues. From germline, CDR1 is MNHNY and CDR2 SVGAGI (reference sequence). V lost 5 bases and J 4 bases, leaving 3 bases between the germline ends.

This rearrangement joins TRBV6-2 or TRBV6-3 to TRBJ1-1; the match to TRBD1 covers 8 bases. The CDR3 is made up of 14 amino acids. Germline CDR1 MNHEY, CDR2 SVGEGT. V lost 10 bases, J lost 6 bases, and 13 bases stayed unmatched. The CDR3 sequence: CATRTGGLRPEAFF. The CDR3 DNA reads TGTGCCACGCGAACAGGGGGACTGAGACCTGAAGCTTTCTTT.

Comment on this clonotype: The germline gene is not matched at one end of the junction; a read error may be the cause. The chain joins TRBV11-2 to TRBJ2-4, with 10 bases matching TRBD1. The CDR3 loop spans 14 amino acids. CDR1 and CDR2 from the germline V gene are SGHAT and FQNNGV. The CDR3 sequence: CANSSGTGDNFLYF. In DNA, the CDR3 is TGTGCCAACAGCTCCGGGACAGGGGATAACTTTCTGTACTTC. The variable domain in full, with the rest retrieved from reference TRBV11-2 and TRBJ2-4, is EAGVAQSPRYKIIEKRQSVAFWCNPISGHATLYWYQQILGQGPKLLIQFQNNGVVDDSQLPKDRFSAERLKGVDSTLKIQPAKLEDSAVYLCANSSGTGDNFLYFGAGTRLSVL.

Here the CDR3 reads CASSLGDSAYNSPLHF. The CDR3 region has the DNA TGTGCCAGCAGCTTAGGGGATAGTGCCTATAATTCACCCCTCCACTTT. This rearrangement joins TRBV11-2 to TRBJ1-6; D gene unclear. Trimming removed 1 base at V and 2 bases at J, with 9 bases between. The CDR3 contains 16 residues. Germline CDR1 is SGHAT and CDR2 is FQNNGV.

This clonotype was seen only once. No conserved phenylalanine or tryptophan is present at the end of the CDR3, so a read error is the likely explanation. No DNA is shown, since the ends of the CDR3 on it are uncertain; the CDR3 is the one TCRdb lists. The J gene is TRBJ2-7, the V gene TRBV6-5; the table's D call, TRBD2, was not checked against the DNA. The germline gives CDR1 MNHEY, CDR2 SVGAGI. The CDR3 length equals 16 residues, ends included. The CDR3: CANSPSVWGEGYKRYS.

Worth noting for this clonotype: Relative to the germline gene, one junction end is altered; a read error may explain this. The chain joins TRBV6-1 to TRBJ2-1; the match to TRBD2 covers 8 bases. The CDR3 loop spans 14 amino acids. CDR1 MNHNS and CDR2 SASEGT come from the germline V gene. CDR3 region: CARWSGRAINEQLF. The CDR3 DNA reads as TGTGCCCGCTGGTCCGGGAGGGCCATCAATGAGCAGCTTTTC.

This chain links TRBV5-1 with TRBJ2-5, with D possibly matching TRBD2 (6 bases). Trimming removed 3 bases from V and 2 bases from J, with 20 bases in between. The CDR3 contains 17 residues. Germline CDR1 is SGHRS and CDR2 is YFSETQ. CDR3 loop: CASSSYGLAGWQETQYF. The CDR3 DNA is TGCGCCAGCAGCTCCTACGGACTGGCGGGATGGCAAGAGACCCAGTACTTC.

Note on this clonotype: The final CDR3 position lacks the conserved phenylalanine or tryptophan, pointing to a likely read error. The chain is built from TRBV5-4 and TRBJ2-7, with a tentative D call TRBD2 (6 bases). Germline values: CDR1 SGHNT, CDR2 YYREEE (reference sequence). This CDR3 comprises 14 residues. V lost 10 bases to trimming and J lost 2 bases, with 19 bases between them. The CDR3 region is CAYSSRDFPYEQYS. Written as DNA, the CDR3 is TGTGCCTACAGCTCAAGGGACTTCCCCTACGAGCAGTACTCC.

Regarding this clonotype: One end of the junction varies from germline; a read error may be responsible. V and J are TRBV29-1 and TRBJ1-5; no firm D call. Germline loops: CDR1 SQVTM, CDR2 ANQGSEA. The CDR3 is made up of 13 amino acids. The CDR3 region is CSALSQPNQPQHF. CDR3 coding DNA: TGCAGCGCCCTGTCCCAGCCGAATCAGCCTCAGCATTTT. Based on the CDR3 plus reference TRBV29-1 and TRBJ1-5, the full variable domain is SAVISQKPSRDICQRGTSLTIQCQVDSQVTMMFWYRQQPGQSLTLIATANQGSEATYESGFVIDKFPISRPNLTFSTLTVSNMSPEDSSIYLCSALSQPNQPQHFGDGTRLSIL.

Details on this clonotype: An end of the junction differs from the germline gene, which may be a read error. J is TRBJ2-1 and V is TRBV6-5; D possibly uses TRBD1 or TRBD2 (5 bases each). CDR1 is MNHEY, CDR2 SVGAGI, per germline. The CDR3 has 15 residues. The CDR3 nucleotides read TGTGCCAGCAGTTACGAGGCGAGAGGGACCAATGATCAGTTCTTC. Its translation is CASSYEARGTNDQFF.

The J gene is TRBJ2-4, the V gene TRBV12-3 or TRBV12-4; D is possibly TRBD2 (5 bases). The CDR3 loop spans 14 amino acids. The V end was cut by 9 bases, the J end by 7 bases, with 19 bases between. CDR3 protein: CASRERATRNIQYF. The CDR3 nucleotides are TGTGCCAGTAGGGAGAGGGCAACCCGGAACATTCAGTACTTC.

For this clonotype: This CDR3 fails to terminate in the conserved phenylalanine or tryptophan, so it likely reflects a read error. DNA for the CDR3: TGTGCCAGCAGCCTACTGAATCCGGGGGCGGAGGGGCAGTACCAC. It translates to CASSLLNPGAEGQYH. The chain carries TRBV11-2 and TRBJ2-7, with D possibly called TRBD1 or TRBD2 (6 bases each). This CDR3 spans 15 amino acids. V lost 5 bases, J lost 9 bases, and 23 bases lay in between. Germline-derived CDR1 and CDR2 are SGHAT and FQNNGV.

The sample holds many counts of this clonotype. The chain is built from TRBV10-3 and TRBJ2-7; no definite D call. The CDR3 length is 15 residues. Trimming left V 3 bases short and J 4 bases short, with 16 bases between. Germline V CDR1 and CDR2: ENHRY, SYGVKD. The CDR3 sequence is CAISDRPRWVYEQYF. As DNA, the CDR3 is TGTGCCATCAGTGATAGGCCCCGCTGGGTGTACGAGCAGTACTTC.

The chain employs TRBV7-8 and TRBJ2-3; 11 positions match TRBD2. CDR1 and CDR2 from the germline V gene are SGHVS and FQNEAQ. This CDR3 has 17 residues. V lost 8 bases and J lost 6; bases outside the gene matches: 16. The CDR3 loop reads CASGPWGLAVLRDTQYF. CDR3 nucleotides: TGTGCCAGCGGCCCGTGGGGACTAGCGGTACTCCGGGATACGCAGTATTTT. Variable domain in full (rest from reference TRBV7-8 and TRBJ2-3): GAGVSQSPRYKVAKRGQDVALRCDPISGHVSLFWYQQALGQGPEFLTYFQNEAQLDKSGLPSDRFFAERPEGSVSTLKIQRTQQEDSAVYLCASGPWGLAVLRDTQYFGPGTRLTVL.

In the case of this clonotype: At one of its ends the junction is not consistent with the germline gene, which may arise from a read error. The chain has TRBV29-1 and TRBJ2-7, with D perhaps TRBD1 (5 bases). The germline V gene encodes CDR1 SQVTM and CDR2 ANQGSEA. The length of the CDR3 is 12 residues. The CDR3 nucleotides read TGCGGCGTTGTGGACACACCCGGCGAGCAGTACTTC. This gives the protein CGVVDTPGEQYF.

In this sample, this clonotype turned up once. The germline gene is not matched at one end of the junction; a read error may be the cause. The rearrangement links TRBV6-1 to TRBJ2-2; D may be TRBD1 (5 bases). The CDR3 length is 16 residues. In germline, CDR1 is MNHNS, CDR2 SASEGT. The CDR3 DNA follows: TGTGCCAGCAGTAAAACACTACAGGTGAACACCTGGGAACTGTTTTTT. This translates into CASSKTLQVNTWELFF.

The chain joins TRBV7-9 to TRBJ2-3; 11 bases align to TRBD1. This CDR3 is 15 amino acids long. V shed 9 bases, J shed 9 bases, and the junction held 14 bases outside the gene matches. The V gene's germline CDR1 is SEHNR and CDR2 FQNEAQ (reference sequence). The CDR3 sequence is CASTDQGQGVETQYF. In DNA, the CDR3 is TGTGCCAGTACTGATCAGGGACAGGGGGTCGAGACGCAGTATTTT.

This clonotype has at least ten counts. CDR3: CASSLGGGTEQYF. For the CDR3, the DNA is TGTGCCAGCAGCTTAGGAGGGGGGACCGAGCAGTACTTC. V gene TRBV7-3 combines with J gene TRBJ2-7, with D perhaps TRBD1 or TRBD2 (6 bases each). The germline V and J ends were trimmed by 2 bases and 6 bases, with 11 bases remaining between them. The CDR3 sequence is 13 residues long. In germline, CDR1 is SGHTA, CDR2 FQGTGA.

The chain has TRBV11-2 and TRBJ2-7; D is perhaps TRBD1 (6 bases). The CDR3 covers 19 residues. V dropped 3 bases and J dropped 6 bases, with 30 bases sitting between them. Germline V gives CDR1 SGHAT, CDR2 FQNNGV. This CDR3 is CASSFDRPRCSSYCCEQYF. DNA for the CDR3: TGTGCCAGCAGCTTCGACAGGCCCCGATGTTCTTCGTACTGTTGCGAGCAGTACTTC.